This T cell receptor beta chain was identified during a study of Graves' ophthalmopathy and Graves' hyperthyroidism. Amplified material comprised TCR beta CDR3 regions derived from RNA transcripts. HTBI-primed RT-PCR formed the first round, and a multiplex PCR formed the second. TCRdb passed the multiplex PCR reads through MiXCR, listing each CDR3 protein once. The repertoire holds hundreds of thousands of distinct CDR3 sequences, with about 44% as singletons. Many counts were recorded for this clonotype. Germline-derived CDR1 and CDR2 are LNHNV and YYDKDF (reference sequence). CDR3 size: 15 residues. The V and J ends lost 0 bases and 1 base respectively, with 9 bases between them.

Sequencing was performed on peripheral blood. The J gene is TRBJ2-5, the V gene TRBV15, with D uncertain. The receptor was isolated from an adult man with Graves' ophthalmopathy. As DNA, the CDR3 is TGTGCCACCAGCAGAGATCATTCACCCCAAGAGACCCAGTACTTC. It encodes CATSRDHSPQETQYF. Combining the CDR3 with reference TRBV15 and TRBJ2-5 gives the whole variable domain DAMVIQNPRYQVTQFGKPVTLSCSQTLNHNVMYWYQQKSSQAPKLLFHYYDKDFNNEADTPDNFQSRRPNTSFCFLDIRSPGLGDTAMYLCATSRDHSPQETQYFGPGTRLLVL.